These 28 T cell receptor beta chains were all obtained from the same sample, sequenced in a study of cytomegalovirus exposure and HLA in healthy donors. 13 Jbeta primers and 60 Vbeta primers were used for the PCR. Profiling relied on immunoSEQ multiplex PCR, and the TCRdb table lists in-frame clones only, not all of them. The sample has over 90,000 clones, roughly 74% seen once. Sequenced material: PBMCs. The receptors come from a female donor in good health and CMV-seropositive.

The gene calls are TRBV19 and TRBJ2-1; D might be TRBD2 (5 bases). This CDR3 is 12 amino acids long. The ends were cut back, 3 bases at V and 7 bases at J, with 7 bases in the middle. The germline V gene has CDR1 LNHDA and CDR2 SQIVND (reference sequence). The CDR3 loop is CASSIRGNEQFF. The DNA of the CDR3 is TGTGCCAGTAGTATTCGGGGAAATGAGCAGTTCTTC.

The CDR3 sequence: CAWIRNRLASSTDTQYF. CDR3 sequence (DNA): TGTGCCTGGATAAGGAACCGACTAGCTTCTAGCACAGATACGCAGTATTTT. The V gene is TRBV30, the J gene TRBJ2-3; 7 positions agree with TRBD2. Germline CDR1 is GTSNPN and CDR2 is SVGIG (reference sequence). The CDR3 contains 17 residues. Unmatched junction bases numbered 13, after V lost 4 bases and J lost 0 bases.

The rearrangement joins TRBV9 to TRBJ2-1, with D possibly being TRBD2 (6 bases). This CDR3 region has 15 residues. Per germline, CDR1 SGDLS and CDR2 YYNGEE. V was cut by 3 bases and J by 3 bases, with 13 bases left in between. The CDR3 DNA follows: TGTGCCAGCAGCGCCCCGCCAGCGGGCTACAATGAGCAGTTCTTC. The encoded protein is CASSAPPAGYNEQFF.

V and J are TRBV5-4 and TRBJ1-2; 10 bases align to TRBD1. With 4 bases clipped from V and 7 bases from J, the junction kept 10 bases outside the gene matches. CDR3 length: 15 residues. The germline V gene has CDR1 SGHNT and CDR2 YYREEE (reference sequence). This CDR3 reads CASSARDRGISGYTF. DNA for the CDR3: TGTGCCAGCAGCGCTAGGGACAGGGGAATTAGTGGCTACACCTTC.

The chain employs TRBV5-4 and TRBJ2-7, with a weak D call TRBD2 (6 bases). Trimming took off 4 bases at V and 6 bases at J, with 11 bases between the two ends. CDR1 is SGHNT and CDR2 is YYREEE in the germline V gene (reference sequence). The CDR3 loop spans 12 amino acids. CDR3 region: CASSAGGFEQYF. For the CDR3, the DNA is TGTGCCAGCAGCGCCGGGGGATTCGAGCAGTACTTC.

The chain carries TRBV15 and TRBJ2-1, with D possibly being TRBD2 (5 bases). V lost 0 bases, J lost 4 bases, and 10 bases lay in between. The CDR3 spans 15 residues. Germline CDR1 is LNHNV and CDR2 is YYDKDF (reference sequence). The CDR3 loop is CATSREAGDYNEQFF. In nucleotides, the CDR3 is TGTGCCACCAGCAGAGAGGCCGGGGATTACAATGAGCAGTTCTTC.

The chain uses TRBV13 and TRBJ1-1; 7 bases map to TRBD1. This CDR3 comprises 16 residues. CDR1 is PRHDT and CDR2 is FYEKMQ in the germline V gene (reference sequence). Germline trimming cut 5 bases from V and 4 bases from J; bases unmatched to any gene: 13. As DNA, the CDR3 is TGTGCCAGCAGCACTAGGGGGCGGATAGAGGGCACTGAAGCTTTCTTT. Protein product: CASSTRGRIEGTEAFF.

V gene TRBV6-5 combines with J gene TRBJ1-2, with TRBD1 matching over 9 bases. Germline V gives CDR1 MNHEY, CDR2 SVGAGI. J gave up 4 bases and V 0 bases, and 3 bases lay outside the gene matches. The CDR3 has 15 amino acids. For the CDR3, the DNA is TGTGCCAGCAGTTACTCCGAGGGACAGGGCTATGGCTACACCTTC. Amino acid sequence: CASSYSEGQGYGYTF.

V usage is TRBV19 and J usage is TRBJ2-2; the D is unclear. With 5 bases removed from V and 4 bases from J, the gap between germline ends came to 5 bases. CDR3 length: 12 amino acids. In germline, CDR1 is LNHDA, CDR2 SQIVND (reference sequence). CDR3 nucleotides: TGTGCCAGTAGTCCGTTCACCGGGGAGCTGTTTTTT. It yields the protein CASSPFTGELFF.

The V call is TRBV6-1, the J call TRBJ1-2; TRBD1 might be the D (5 bases). CDR3 length equals 16 residues. V was trimmed by 2 bases and J by 0 bases, leaving 13 bases between them. CDR1 and CDR2 (germline): MNHNS, SASEGT. In DNA form, the CDR3 reads TGTGCCAGCAGTGAAAAAGGGGAACCCTCTAACTATGGCTACACCTTC. It is translated as CASSEKGEPSNYGYTF.

The genes are TRBV7-2 and TRBJ2-7; D remains ambiguous. Germline CDR1 SGHTA, CDR2 FQGNSA. V dropped 0 bases and J dropped 6 bases, with 12 bases sitting between them. This CDR3 region has 14 residues. The CDR3 DNA follows: TGTGCCAGCAGCTTAGCGCGAGGTAGAGGCGAGCAGTACTTC. Translated, it gives CASSLARGRGEQYF. The variable domain in full, completed from reference TRBV7-2 and TRBJ2-7, reads GAGVSQSPSNKVTEKGKDVELRCDPISGHTALYWYRQSLGQGLEFLIYFQGNSAPDKSGLPSDRFSAERTGGSVSTLTIQRTQQEDSAVYLCASSLARGRGEQYFGPGTRLTVT.

The V and J genes are TRBV7-9 and TRBJ2-4; D remains ambiguous. The V and J ends lost 1 base and 3 bases respectively, with 16 bases between them. This CDR3 has 17 amino acids. Germline CDR1 and CDR2: SEHNR and FQNEAQ (reference sequence). The CDR3 bases are TGTGCCAGCAGCTTAGATATTCAGTCTTATGGCAAAAACATTCAGTACTTC. Its protein is CASSLDIQSYGKNIQYF.

The V gene is TRBV5-1, the J gene TRBJ1-4, with TRBD1 identical over 8 bases. Trimming at V came to 4 bases and at J to 6 bases, leaving 5 bases not matched to a gene. This CDR3 comprises 14 residues. Germline loops: CDR1 SGHRS, CDR2 YFSETQ. The CDR3 here is CASSRSGGDEKLFF. CDR3 bases: TGCGCCAGCAGCCGCTCAGGGGGCGATGAAAAACTGTTTTTT.

J is TRBJ2-2 and V is TRBV4-3; the D gene is possibly TRBD2 (6 bases). Germline V gene lookup returns CDR1 LGHNA and CDR2 YSLEER. The CDR3 length is 16 residues. The V end lost 0 bases, the J end lost 5 bases, and 13 bases lay between the germline ends. CDR3 protein: CASSQDWTGVTGELFF. In DNA, the CDR3 is TGCGCCAGCAGCCAAGATTGGACGGGAGTAACCGGGGAGCTGTTTTTT.

The rearrangement links TRBV2 to TRBJ1-1, with TRBD1 as a possible D gene (6 bases). Per germline, CDR1 SNHLY and CDR2 FYNNEI. The CDR3 consists of 14 residues. With 8 bases removed from V and 0 bases from J, the gap between germline ends came to 13 bases. CDR3 sequence reads: CASSDSPVNTEAFF. CDR3 coding DNA: TGTGCCAGCTCGGACAGCCCAGTGAACACTGAAGCTTTCTTT.

This chain joins TRBV6-6 and TRBJ1-1, with D perhaps matching TRBD1 (5 bases). The CDR3 has 13 residues. Per the germline V gene, CDR1 is MNHNY and CDR2 is SVGAGI (reference sequence). Trimming took off 7 bases at V and 2 bases at J, with 11 bases between the two ends. The CDR3 region has the DNA TGTGCCAGCACCAGGGCGATAAACACTGAAGCTTTCTTT. This translates into CASTRAINTEAFF.

V is TRBV7-2 and J is TRBJ2-7; 8 nucleotides match TRBD1. The V and J ends lost 3 bases and 5 bases, in that order; junction bases with no gene match: 9. This CDR3 comprises 15 residues. The germline V gene has CDR1 SGHTA and CDR2 FQGNSA. CDR3 sequence reads: CASSLPGQGIDEQYF. DNA of the CDR3: TGTGCCAGCAGCTTGCCCGGACAGGGTATCGACGAGCAGTACTTC.

This clone showed up just a few times. V and J are TRBV30 and TRBJ2-4, with 9 bases fitting TRBD1. J was trimmed by 1 base and V by 2 bases; bases with no gene match: 3. The CDR3 covers 15 residues. Germline assignment: CDR1 GTSNPN and CDR2 SVGIG (reference sequence). The CDR3 protein is CAWSIGTGAKNIQYF. CDR3 DNA: TGTGCCTGGAGTATCGGGACAGGGGCCAAAAACATTCAGTACTTC.

This clone appeared once. The chain employs TRBV27 and TRBJ2-7; 8 bases align to TRBD2. Germline V gives CDR1 MNHEY, CDR2 SMNVEV (reference sequence). This CDR3 is 13 amino acids long. V gave up 8 bases and J gave up 3 bases; unmatched junction bases: 6. The CDR3 DNA reads TGTGCCAGCGGGCTAGCGGGCCTCTACGAGCAGTACTTC. This codes for CASGLAGLYEQYF.

The chain joins TRBV6-4 to TRBJ2-7, with TRBD1 matching over 8 bases. Germline assignment: CDR1 MRHNA and CDR2 SNTAGT. With V trimmed by 3 bases and J by 6 bases, 10 bases remained unmatched. CDR3 length: 15 residues. The CDR3 region is CASSETGQGSSEQYF. The CDR3 region has the DNA TGTGCCAGCAGTGAAACTGGACAGGGATCGTCCGAGCAGTACTTC.

The chain links TRBV6-4 to TRBJ1-1; tentative D call: TRBD1 (5 bases). Trimming pared 0 bases from V and 1 base from J, leaving 9 bases between. The CDR3 runs to 15 residues. Germline values: CDR1 MRHNA, CDR2 SNTAGT. The CDR3 DNA follows: TGTGCCAGCAGTGACTCGGCGGGGGGGAACACTGAAGCTTTCTTT. The encoded protein is CASSDSAGGNTEAFF.

The chain carries TRBV6-5 and TRBJ2-7; 9 nucleotides match TRBD1. V gave up 6 bases and J gave up 5 bases; unmatched junction bases: 8. CDR3 length: 14 residues. Germline CDR1 MNHEY, CDR2 SVGAGI. The DNA of the CDR3 is TGTGCCAGCAGGCAGACAGGGGGTAAAAACGAGCAGTACTTC. It encodes CASRQTGGKNEQYF.

The rearrangement uses TRBV6-1 and TRBJ2-3; TRBD2 agrees at 11 bases. V trimming: 1 base; J trimming: 6 bases; junction bases outside the gene matches: 6. The V gene's germline CDR1 is MNHNS and CDR2 SASEGT. The CDR3 is made up of 16 amino acids. CDR3 in amino acids: CASSEVLAGGPDTQYF. CDR3 nucleotide sequence: TGTGCCAGCAGTGAAGTCCTAGCGGGGGGACCGGATACGCAGTATTTT.

Written as DNA, the CDR3 is TGTGCCAGCAGCTCCGGGGTAAGAGGGACTGAAGCTTTCTTT. Encoded protein: CASSSGVRGTEAFF. V gene TRBV7-2 combines with J gene TRBJ1-1; D not certain. The V and J ends lost 4 bases and 5 bases respectively, with 14 bases between them. This CDR3 spans 14 amino acids. Germline V gene data show CDR1 as SGHTA and CDR2 as FQGNSA.

J is TRBJ1-1 and V is TRBV9, with TRBD1 matching over 8 bases. CDR1 and CDR2 from the germline V gene are SGDLS and YYNGEE. CDR3 size: 16 residues. Germline trimming cut 0 bases from V and 1 base from J; bases unmatched to any gene: 5. The CDR3 reads CASSVAGDRPNTEAFF. In DNA form, the CDR3 reads TGTGCCAGCAGCGTAGCCGGGGACAGGCCGAACACTGAAGCTTTCTTT.

The J gene is TRBJ1-4, the V gene TRBV2, with 9 bases identical to TRBD1. CDR3 length: 14 residues. Germline V gene lookup returns CDR1 SNHLY and CDR2 FYNNEI. Losses at the gene ends were 3 bases for V and 4 bases for J; bases not matched to a gene: 0. In DNA, the CDR3 is TGTGCCAGCAGTGAGACAGGGGGTAATGAAAAACTGTTTTTT. Translating gives CASSETGGNEKLFF. The full variable domain, completed using reference TRBV2 and TRBJ1-4, is EPEVTQTPSHQVTQMGQEVILRCVPISNHLYFYWYRQILGQKVEFLVSFYNNEISEKSEIFDDQFSVERPDGSNFTLKIRSTKLEDSAMYFCASSETGGNEKLFFGSGTQLSVL.

This chain connects TRBV30 to TRBJ1-1; D uncertain. Germline V lookup: CDR1 GTSNPN, CDR2 SVGIG (reference sequence). The CDR3 is 15 residues long. The V end lost 4 bases, the J end lost 3 bases, and 18 bases lay between the germline ends. This CDR3 is CAWNRYSGWDTEAFF. CDR3 DNA sequence: TGTGCCTGGAATCGCTACTCGGGTTGGGACACTGAAGCTTTCTTT. The whole variable domain, remainder taken from reference TRBV30 and TRBJ1-1, is SQTIHQWPATLVQPVGSPLSLECTVEGTSNPNLYWYRQAAGRGLQLLFYSVGIGQISSEVPQNLSASRPQDRQFILSSKKLLLSDSGFYLCAWNRYSGWDTEAFFGQGTRLTVV.

Here the CDR3 reads CASSDGTGVDEQFF. For the CDR3, the DNA is TGCGCCAGCAGTGATGGGACAGGGGTCGATGAGCAGTTCTTC. This chain connects TRBV10-1 to TRBJ2-1, with 10 bases matching TRBD1. Germline assignment: CDR1 WNHNN and CDR2 SYGVQD (reference sequence). The CDR3 extends over 14 amino acids. Germline trimming cut 3 bases from V and 8 bases from J; bases unmatched to any gene: 4.